A selection of T cell receptor beta chains follows, all from one sample in a study of T cell changes during pregnancy in multiple sclerosis. Data came from immunoSEQ multiplex PCR; TCRdb stores just in-frame clones and leaves some out. The sample lists around 36,000 clones, 92% occurring once. The sample in question was CD8+ T cells from peripheral blood mononuclear cells, obtained in the first trimester of pregnancy. The receptor set was obtained from a female donor with multiple sclerosis, enrolled in a pregnancy study. The CDR3 runs from the conserved cysteine through the conserved F or W. Each record gives: D gene, J gene, V gene, clone size, CDR3 protein, CDR3 DNA. D genes are given only for firm matches. Only part of the rows carry a size: once, few, many, or a class if the clone is expanded.

TRBD1,TRBJ2-7,TRBV2,-,CASSEGDRGPEQYF,TGTGCCAGCAGTGAAGGGGACAGGGGCCCCGAGCAGTACTTC
-,TRBJ2-5,TRBV7-9,-,CASSLEGRGGTQYF,TGTGCCAGCAGCTTAGAGGGGCGGGGAGGGACCCAGTACTTC
TRBD1,TRBJ2-7,TRBV5-1,-,CASSFEQGIRYEQYF,TGCGCCAGCAGCTTCGAACAGGGGATTAGGTACGAGCAGTACTTC
TRBD1,TRBJ2-1,TRBV9,-,CASSVSGQGSSYNEQFF,TGTGCCAGCAGCGTTAGCGGACAGGGCAGCTCCTACAATGAGCAGTTCTTC
TRBD1,TRBJ2-7,TRBV13,once,CASSAGQDYEQYF,TGTGCCAGCAGCGCTGGACAGGACTACGAGCAGTACTTC
TRBD1,TRBJ2-1,TRBV6-5,-,CASSYESGGRDEQFF,TGTGCCAGCAGTTACGAGTCAGGGGGACGGGATGAGCAGTTCTTC
-,TRBJ1-1,TRBV10-3,-,CAISDIEVGESEAFF,TGTGCCATCAGTGATATCGAGGTTGGGGAGAGTGAAGCTTTCTTT
-,TRBJ1-5,TRBV9,-,CASSVGQSNQPQHF,TGTGCCAGCAGCGTTGGACAGAGCAATCAGCCCCAGCATTTT
-,TRBJ1-2,TRBV7-8,-,CASSRIQGWKGYTF,TGTGCCAGCAGCCGTATACAGGGTTGGAAAGGCTACACCTTC
-,TRBJ2-6,TRBV7-6,-,CASSLEPGPSGANVLTF,TGTGCCAGCAGCTTAGAGCCAGGGCCCTCTGGGGCCAACGTCCTGACTTTC
-,TRBJ1-5,TRBV9,-,CASSVGGGNQPQHF,TGTGCCAGCAGCGTAGGAGGGGGAAATCAGCCCCAGCATTTT
TRBD1,TRBJ1-2,TRBV2,-,CASSDVGQGYYGYTF,TGTGCCAGCAGTGATGTAGGACAGGGATACTATGGCTACACCTTC
-,TRBJ2-2,TRBV21-1,-,CASTNRGHTGELFF,TGTGCCAGCACCAACAGGGGGCACACCGGGGAGCTGTTTTTT
TRBD2,TRBJ2-5,TRBV25-1,-,CASSGTSGRGETQYF,TGTGCCAGCAGTGGGACTAGCGGCCGAGGGGAGACCCAGTACTTC
TRBD1,TRBJ1-2,TRBV6-5,-,CASTTTGGNGYTF,TGTGCCAGCACTACGACAGGGGGCAATGGCTACACCTTC
TRBD2,TRBJ2-1,TRBV9,-,CASSVVPSGHPHNEQFF,TGTGCCAGCAGCGTAGTACCTAGCGGTCATCCCCACAATGAGCAGTTCTTC
TRBD1,TRBJ1-6,TRBV5-5,-,CASSLGDRAYNSPLHF,TGTGCCAGCAGCTTGGGGGACAGGGCATATAATTCACCCCTCCACTTT
TRBD1,TRBJ2-7,TRBV19,-,CASSAGTGYEQYF,TGTGCCAGTAGTGCTGGGACAGGCTACGAGCAGTACTTC
TRBD1,TRBJ1-2,TRBV5-6,-,CASSPTGTGYYGYTF,TGTGCCAGCAGCCCCACAGGGACAGGATACTATGGCTACACCTTC
TRBD2,TRBJ2-1,TRBV2,-,CASSVPGGFDEQFF,TGTGCCAGCAGTGTCCCGGGGGGATTCGATGAGCAGTTCTTC
TRBD1,TRBJ2-1,TRBV9,once,CASSGRDRETGQFF,TGTGCCAGCAGCGGCCGGGACAGGGAGACGGGGCAGTTCTTC
-,TRBJ2-7,TRBV27,-,CASSHAAENEQYF,TGTGCCAGCAGTCATGCGGCAGAAAACGAGCAGTACTTC
-,TRBJ1-4,TRBV6-1,-,CASSELPGTAGGEKLFF,TGTGCCAGCAGTGAATTGCCCGGGACCGCGGGGGGTGAAAAACTGTTTTTT
-,TRBJ2-7,TRBV6-1,-,CASSETPTVHEQYF,TGTGCCAGCAGTGAGACCCCGACAGTCCACGAGCAGTACTTC
-,TRBJ2-2,TRBV2,-,CASSEPGNTGELFF,TGTGCCAGCAGTGAGCCGGGTAACACCGGGGAGCTGTTTTTT
TRBD1,TRBJ1-1,TRBV7-9,-,CASSLKPGQPNTEAFF,TGTGCCAGCAGCTTGAAACCGGGACAGCCGAACACTGAAGCTTTCTTT
TRBD1,TRBJ2-1,TRBV27,-,CASTTRDRVYNEQFF,TGTGCCAGCACGACCCGGGACAGGGTCTACAATGAGCAGTTCTTC
-,TRBJ1-1,TRBV27,once,CASSPHPGAPEAFF,TGTGCCAGCAGTCCACACCCGGGTGCGCCAGAAGCTTTCTTT
-,TRBJ1-2,TRBV6-5,-,CASSYDSGAGYTF,TGTGCCAGCAGTTACGACTCGGGAGCCGGCTACACCTTC
-,TRBJ1-1,TRBV6-5,-,CASSYSGGVDEAFF,TGTGCCAGCAGTTACTCAGGAGGGGTGGATGAAGCTTTCTTT
-,TRBJ2-5,TRBV6-5,-,CASSYSTGLEETQYF,TGTGCCAGCAGTTACTCAACAGGGTTGGAGGAGACCCAGTACTTC
-,TRBJ2-7,TRBV27,-,CASSAGTGYEQYF,TGTGCCAGCTCGGCGGGTACCGGCTACGAGCAGTACTTC
-,TRBJ1-4,TRBV13,-,CASSLARSEKLFF,TGTGCCAGCAGCTTAGCTCGGTCAGAAAAACTGTTTTTT
TRBD2,TRBJ2-1,TRBV6-4,-,CASSLSASGKNEQFF,TGTGCCAGCAGCCTAAGCGCTAGCGGTAAAAATGAGCAGTTCTTC
TRBD1,TRBJ1-2,TRBV27,-,CASGRGTGNYGYTF,TGTGCCAGCGGGCGGGGGACAGGGAACTATGGCTACACCTTC
-,TRBJ1-1,TRBV7-9,-,CASSLTGQWEAFF,TGTGCCAGCAGCCTAACTGGACAGTGGGAAGCTTTCTTT
TRBD2,TRBJ2-1,TRBV2,once,CASMGLANYNEQFF,TGTGCCAGCATGGGACTAGCGAACTACAATGAGCAGTTCTTC
TRBD2,TRBJ2-5,TRBV2,-,CASVGLAGGNQETQYF,TGTGCCAGCGTGGGACTAGCGGGGGGGAACCAAGAGACCCAGTACTTC
TRBD1,TRBJ2-5,TRBV5-6,-,CASRRDRAFQETQYF,TGTGCCAGCAGGCGGGACAGGGCGTTCCAAGAGACCCAGTACTTC
-,TRBJ2-7,TRBV7-9,-,CASSLEQNGYEQYF,TGTGCCAGCAGCTTAGAACAGAATGGGTACGAGCAGTACTTC
-,TRBJ2-3,TRBV7-9,-,CASYFYTDTQYF,TGTGCCAGCTACTTCTACACAGATACGCAGTATTTT
-,TRBJ2-1,TRBV6-5,-,CASRGTSNEQFF,TGTGCCAGTCGCGGGACTTCTAATGAGCAGTTCTTC
TRBD1,TRBJ1-2,TRBV15,once,CATSRADLDRGRFGYTF,TGTGCCACCAGCAGAGCCGACCTCGATAGGGGGCGTTTTGGCTACACCTTC
TRBD1,TRBJ2-1,TRBV6-5,-,CASSYSEYRGSNEQFF,TGTGCCAGCAGTTACTCAGAATACAGGGGGTCCAATGAGCAGTTCTTC
TRBD1,TRBJ2-1,TRBV29-1,-,CSVLGFIGGTGSGDNEQFF,TGCAGCGTTCTCGGTTTTATTGGCGGGACAGGGTCCGGGGACAATGAGCAGTTCTTC
-,TRBJ1-6,TRBV5-1,-,CASSRLTSSYNSPLHF,TGCGCCAGCAGCCGACTTACTAGCTCCTATAATTCACCCCTCCACTTT
-,TRBJ1-1,TRBV4-1,-,CASSQGGVDTEAFF,TGCGCCAGCAGCCAAGGGGGCGTGGACACTGAAGCTTTCTTT
-,TRBJ2-5,TRBV11-2,once,CASSGRTRGEQETQYF,TGTGCCAGCAGCGGTAGGACTAGGGGGGAGCAAGAGACCCAGTACTTC
TRBD1,TRBJ1-2,TRBV6-6,-,CASDQGAGGYTF,TGTGCCAGCGACCAGGGGGCGGGTGGCTACACCTTC
-,TRBJ2-7,TRBV27,-,CASSLGTLDEQYF,TGTGCCAGCAGTTTAGGCACCCTAGACGAGCAGTACTTC
-,TRBJ2-5,TRBV9,-,CASSVAIEGSVETQYF,TGTGCCAGCAGCGTAGCTATAGAGGGTTCGGTAGAGACCCAGTACTTC
TRBD2,TRBJ2-1,TRBV29-1,many,CSVGSGEDNEQFF,TGCAGCGTTGGTAGCGGGGAAGACAATGAGCAGTTCTTC
-,TRBJ1-6,TRBV9,-,CASTSGEMDSPLHF,TGTGCCAGCACCTCGGGGGAAATGGATTCACCCCTCCACTTT
-,TRBJ1-2,TRBV29-1,few,CSVIGQNVDYTF,TGCAGCGTCATCGGACAGAATGTCGACTACACCTTC